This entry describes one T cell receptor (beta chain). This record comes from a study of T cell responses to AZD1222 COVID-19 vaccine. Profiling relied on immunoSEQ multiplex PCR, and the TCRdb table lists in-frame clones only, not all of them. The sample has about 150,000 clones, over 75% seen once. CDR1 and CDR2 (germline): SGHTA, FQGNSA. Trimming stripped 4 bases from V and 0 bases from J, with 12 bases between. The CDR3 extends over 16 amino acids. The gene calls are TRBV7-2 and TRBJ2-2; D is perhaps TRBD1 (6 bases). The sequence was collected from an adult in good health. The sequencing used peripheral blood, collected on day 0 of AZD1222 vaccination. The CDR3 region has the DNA TGTGCCAGCAGCTCCCAGGGGTTGGCGAACACCGGGGAGCTGTTTTTT. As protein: CASSSQGLANTGELFF.